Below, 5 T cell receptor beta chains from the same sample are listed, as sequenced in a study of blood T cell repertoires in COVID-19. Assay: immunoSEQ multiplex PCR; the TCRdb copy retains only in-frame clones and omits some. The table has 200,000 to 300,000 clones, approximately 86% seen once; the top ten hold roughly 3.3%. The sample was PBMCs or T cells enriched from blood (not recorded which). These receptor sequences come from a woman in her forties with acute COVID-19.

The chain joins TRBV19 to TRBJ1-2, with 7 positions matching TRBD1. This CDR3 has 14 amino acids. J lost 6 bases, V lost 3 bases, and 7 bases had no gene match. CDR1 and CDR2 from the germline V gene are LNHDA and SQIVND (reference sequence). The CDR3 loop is CASSISTGSDGYTF. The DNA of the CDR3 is TGTGCCAGTAGTATTTCGACAGGGAGCGATGGCTACACCTTC.

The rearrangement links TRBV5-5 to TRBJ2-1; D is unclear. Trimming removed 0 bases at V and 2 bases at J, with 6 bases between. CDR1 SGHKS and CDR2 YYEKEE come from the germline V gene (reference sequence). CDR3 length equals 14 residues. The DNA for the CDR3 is TGTGCCAGCAGCTTGGAAACAACCTACAATGAGCAGTTCTTC. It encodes CASSLETTYNEQFF.

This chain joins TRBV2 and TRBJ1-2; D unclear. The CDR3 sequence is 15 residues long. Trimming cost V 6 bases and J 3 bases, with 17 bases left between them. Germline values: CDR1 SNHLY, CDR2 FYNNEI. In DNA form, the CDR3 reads TGTGCCAGCAGCGCCGACGCCTCGGGATACTATGGCTACACCTTC. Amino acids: CASSADASGYYGYTF.

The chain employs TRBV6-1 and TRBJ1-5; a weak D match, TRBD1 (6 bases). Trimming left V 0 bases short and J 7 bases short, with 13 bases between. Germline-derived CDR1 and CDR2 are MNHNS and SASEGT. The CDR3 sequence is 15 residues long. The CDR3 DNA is TGTGCCAGCAGTGAAGCTACAGGGATAAGCCAGCCCCAGCATTTT. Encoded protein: CASSEATGISQPQHF.

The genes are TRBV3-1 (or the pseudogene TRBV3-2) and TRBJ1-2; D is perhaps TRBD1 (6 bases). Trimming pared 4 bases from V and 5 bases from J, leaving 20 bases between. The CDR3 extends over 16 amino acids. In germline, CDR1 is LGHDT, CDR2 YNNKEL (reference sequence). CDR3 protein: CASSPNIGQISYGYTF. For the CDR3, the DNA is TGTGCCAGCAGCCCAAATATCGGACAGATCTCATATGGCTACACCTTC.